These T cell receptor beta chains were read from a single sample in a study of T-cell reconstitution after alpha-beta-depleted transplantation in children. TCRdb fed the PCR reads into MiXCR, producing one record per CDR3 protein. The table lists roughly 500,000 distinct CDR3 sequences, approximately 32% of them singletons. This material consisted of PBMCs from the stem cell graft donor, taken from the stem cell graft. These receptors originate from a human donor who donated a stem cell graft to a child with aplastic anemia. Both conserved end residues are part of each CDR3. D genes are given only for firm matches. Some rows mark clone size as missing; the rest say once, few, many or name a class of expanded clone.

V gene	D gene	J gene	clone size	CDR3 protein	CDR3 DNA
TRBV6-2/TRBV6-3	TRBD2	TRBJ2-1	NA	CASRPSGTSGTNEQFF	TGTGCCAGCAGACCCTCCGGGACTAGCGGGACAAATGAGCAGTTCTTC
TRBV4-2	NA	TRBJ1-3	NA	CASSQDGRTRCF	TGTGCCAGCAGCCAAGATGGTCGGACAAGGTGTTTT
TRBV7-8	NA	TRBJ2-7	NA	CASSLGADYSLQQYF	TGTGCCAGCAGCTTAGGGGCGGACTATTCCCTCCAGCAGTACTTC
TRBV9	NA	TRBJ1-1	NA	CASSVAPGEGTEAFF	TGTGCCAGCAGCGTAGCCCCAGGGGAGGGAACTGAAGCTTTCTTT
TRBV7-2	TRBD1	TRBJ1-5	NA	CASSLLGMTGRDQPQHF	TGTGCCAGCAGCTTATTGGGAATGACAGGGAGAGATCAGCCCCAGCATTTT
TRBV12-3/TRBV12-4	NA	TRBJ1-1	NA	CASSLEGWYTEAFF	TGTGCCAGCAGTTTAGAGGGATGGTACACTGAAGCTTTCTTT
TRBV5-1	NA	TRBJ1-3	few	CASSLGVVGAIGNTIYF	TGCGCCAGCAGCTTGGGTGTAGTAGGGGCTATCGGAAACACCATATATTTT
TRBV19	NA	TRBJ1-4	NA	CASRARTANEKLFF	TGTGCCAGTAGGGCGAGGACAGCAAATGAAAAACTGTTTTTT
TRBV25-1	NA	TRBJ1-2	few	CASSERGVEGYTF	TGTGCCAGCAGTGAGAGGGGTGTAGAGGGCTACACCTTC
TRBV24-1	TRBD2	TRBJ2-1	NA	CATSVGGRAHEQFF	TGTGCCACCAGTGTCGGCGGGAGGGCCCATGAGCAGTTCTTC
TRBV9	NA	TRBJ1-2	few	CASSVAPRDGYGYTF	TGTGCCAGCAGCGTAGCTCCCAGGGATGGCTATGGCTACACCTTC
TRBV12-3/TRBV12-4	TRBD1	TRBJ1-1	NA	CASSGQALRTEAFF	TGTGCCAGCAGCGGACAGGCGTTAAGGACTGAAGCTTTCTTT
TRBV9	TRBD2	TRBJ2-3	NA	CASSVGASGSTDTQYF	TGTGCCAGCAGCGTAGGGGCTAGCGGGAGCACAGATACGCAGTATTTT
TRBV20-1	NA	TRBJ1-3	NA	CSAGDGGDSGNTIYF	TGCAGTGCTGGCGATGGGGGGGACTCTGGAAACACCATATATTTT
TRBV12-3/TRBV12-4	TRBD2	TRBJ2-1	few	CASSLSGRDGEQFF	TGTGCCAGCAGTTTAAGCGGGAGGGACGGTGAGCAGTTCTTC
TRBV7-2	TRBD2	TRBJ2-3	few	CASSPFRTSESTDTQYF	TGTGCCAGCAGCCCCTTTAGGACTAGCGAGAGCACAGATACGCAGTATTTT
TRBV7-9	TRBD2	TRBJ2-1	NA	CASSFWVAGGSYNEQFF	TGTGCCAGCAGCTTTTGGGTAGCGGGCGGCTCCTACAATGAGCAGTTCTTC
TRBV28	TRBD1	TRBJ1-1	NA	CASTLGGGQGATGAFF	TGTGCCAGCACCCTAGGAGGGGGACAGGGGGCGACGGGCGCTTTCTTT
TRBV20-1	TRBD2	TRBJ2-7	NA	CSARTSRIPYEQYF	TGCAGTGCAAGGACTAGCCGGATTCCCTACGAGCAGTACTTC
TRBV4-1	NA	TRBJ2-4	NA	CASSPTWGPGNIQYF	TGCGCCAGCAGCCCCACCTGGGGGCCGGGAAACATTCAGTACTTC
TRBV5-1	TRBD2	TRBJ2-2	NA	CASSLSGSDTGELFF	TGCGCCAGCAGCTTGAGCGGGAGCGATACCGGGGAGCTGTTTTTT
TRBV27	NA	TRBJ1-3	few	CASSLDRDSGNTIYF	TGTGCCAGCAGTTTAGACAGAGACTCTGGAAACACCATATATTTT
TRBV20-1	TRBD2	TRBJ2-7	many	CSARDRGRSHEQYF	TGCAGTGCTAGAGATCGCGGGAGGTCCCACGAGCAGTACTTC
TRBV7-9	NA	TRBJ2-2	few	CASSLAGAANTGELFF	TGTGCCAGCAGCCTCGCTGGGGCAGCGAACACCGGGGAGCTGTTTTTT
TRBV27	TRBD2	TRBJ2-2	few	CASRARGLAGVTGELFF	TGTGCCAGCAGAGCAAGGGGACTAGCGGGAGTGACCGGGGAGCTGTTTTTT
TRBV24-1	NA	TRBJ2-1	NA	CATSDRYEAGNEQFF	TGTGCCACCAGTGACCGCTATGAGGCGGGCAATGAGCAGTTCTTC
TRBV12-3/TRBV12-4	NA	TRBJ2-1	NA	CAISHPESNEQFF	TGTGCCATCTCCCATCCGGAGTCCAATGAGCAGTTCTTC
TRBV5-1	TRBD1	TRBJ2-5	few	CASSSTGGDYGTQYF	TGCGCCAGCAGCTCAACAGGGGGCGATTACGGGACCCAGTACTTC
TRBV12-3/TRBV12-4	NA	TRBJ1-1	NA	CASRLHGGRTEAFF	TGTGCCAGCAGGCTACACGGGGGGCGGACTGAAGCTTTCTTT
TRBV5-5	NA	TRBJ2-1	NA	CASSSSVGTRNEQFF	TGTGCCAGCAGCTCCTCCGTCGGTACTCGCAATGAGCAGTTCTTC
TRBV24-1	TRBD2	TRBJ2-4	NA	CATRPAAAGGRWAKNIQYF	TGTGCCACCAGACCGGCTGCAGCGGGAGGTAGATGGGCCAAAAACATTCAGTACTTC
TRBV11-3	NA	TRBJ2-3	NA	CASSPDTHTDTQYF	TGTGCCAGCAGCCCGGACACCCACACAGATACGCAGTATTTT
TRBV10-1	NA	TRBJ1-1	NA	CASSESRGGRTEAFF	TGCGCCAGCAGTGAGTCGCGAGGGGGGAGGACTGAAGCTTTCTTT
TRBV10-3	TRBD1	TRBJ1-2	NA	CAISEAGGPYYGYTF	TGTGCCATCAGTGAGGCAGGGGGGCCTTACTATGGCTACACCTTC
TRBV6-4	NA	TRBJ1-3	once	CASGKGAGNTIYF	TGTGCCAGCGGCAAGGGTGCTGGAAACACCATATATTTT
TRBV20-1	NA	TRBJ2-1	few	CSASPGPNNEQFF	TGCAGTGCTAGCCCGGGGCCAAACAATGAGCAGTTCTTC
TRBV6-5	NA	TRBJ2-1	NA	CASSSQGSSYNEQFF	TGTGCCAGCAGTTCCCAGGGAAGCTCCTACAATGAGCAGTTCTTC
TRBV20-1	NA	TRBJ1-3	few	CSATTPDSGNTIYF	TGCAGTGCTACTACACCGGACTCTGGAAACACCATATATTTT
TRBV29-1	NA	TRBJ1-1	NA	CSVEGPLSEAFF	TGCAGCGTTGAAGGGCCTCTGAGTGAGGCTTTCTTT
TRBV30	NA	TRBJ1-5	NA	CAWSRPDRPRQPQHF	TGTGCCTGGAGCCGCCCCGACAGGCCCCGTCAGCCCCAGCATTTT
TRBV29-1	NA	TRBJ1-5	NA	CSVVVDSNQPQHF	TGCAGCGTAGTCGTGGACAGCAATCAGCCCCAGCATTTT
TRBV7-8	TRBD1	TRBJ2-1	NA	CASSSRQGTYNEQFF	TGTGCCAGCAGCTCTAGACAGGGGACATACAATGAGCAGTTCTTC
TRBV6-5	NA	TRBJ2-1	few	CASSSRDSYNEQFF	TGTGCCAGCAGTTCCAGGGACTCCTACAATGAGCAGTTCTTC
TRBV5-1	TRBD2	TRBJ2-5	NA	CASSLPAGGRETQYF	TGCGCCAGCAGCTTGCCAGCGGGAGGCCGGGAGACCCAGTACTTC
TRBV13	NA	TRBJ1-3	few	CASSLERNTIYF	TGTGCCAGCAGCTTGGAGAGAAACACCATATATTTT
TRBV20-1	NA	TRBJ1-1	few	CSAPWGGTEAFF	TGCAGTGCTCCCTGGGGGGGCACTGAAGCTTTCTTT
TRBV12-3/TRBV12-4	TRBD1	TRBJ1-6	few	CASSSRPGGRNSPLHF	TGTGCCAGCAGTTCGAGGCCAGGGGGTCGAAATTCACCCCTCCACTTT
TRBV20-1	NA	TRBJ1-2	NA	CSARGVDYGYTF	TGCAGTGCAAGAGGGGTGGACTATGGCTACACCTTC
TRBV20-1	TRBD1	TRBJ2-1	NA	CSARRGQGSSYNEQFF	TGCAGTGCCCGCAGGGGACAGGGGTCCTCCTACAATGAGCAGTTCTTC
TRBV4-1	NA	TRBJ2-7	few	CASSQEARSYEQYF	TGCGCCAGCAGCCAAGAGGCGAGGTCCTACGAGCAGTACTTC
TRBV7-9	NA	TRBJ1-5	many	CASSDQSSPNQPQHF	TGTGCCAGCAGCGACCAGTCTAGCCCCAATCAGCCCCAGCATTTT
TRBV5-1	NA	TRBJ1-5	few	CASSLAWGDQPQHF	TGCGCCAGCAGCTTGGCGTGGGGAGATCAGCCCCAGCATTTT